This is a list of T cell receptor beta chains from one sample in a study of spatial heterogeneity in lung cancer. TCRdb redid the calling of the 5' RACE reads with MiXCR, one entry per CDR3 protein. The repertoire holds 15,000 to 20,000 distinct CDR3 sequences, with under 10% as singletons. Sequences were derived from PBMCs, sampled at follow-up. All receptors come from a male donor with early-stage non-small cell lung cancer. Both conserved end residues are part of each CDR3. Fields, in order: D gene, clone size, V gene, J gene, CDR3 DNA, CDR3 protein. D genes are given only for firm matches. Rows may omit the clone size; those that give it use once, few, many or a size class.

TRBD1	-	TRBV18	TRBJ2-5	TGTGCCAGCTCACCGTTTACAGGGGGCGAAGAGACCCAGTACTTC	CASSPFTGGEETQYF
-	many	TRBV19	TRBJ2-4	TGTGCCAGTAGACCGGCGGACGGGCGAAACATTCAGTACTTC	CASRPADGRNIQYF
-	many	TRBV30	TRBJ1-1	TGTGCCTGGAAAAATCTCGGGGCACCGAACACTGAAGCTTTCTTT	CAWKNLGAPNTEAFF
-	large	TRBV7-2	TRBJ2-5	TGTGCCAGCAGCTTAGTCCTGGCGGAACAAGAGACCCAGTACTTC	CASSLVLAEQETQYF
-	few	TRBV25-1	TRBJ2-7	TGTGCCAGCAGTGCTCTGCGGGACTACGAGCAGTACTTC	CASSALRDYEQYF
TRBD2	-	TRBV7-8	TRBJ2-1	TGTGCCAGCAGCAAGGGACTAGCAGCCTACAATGAGCAGTTCTTC	CASSKGLAAYNEQFF
TRBD1	many	TRBV20-1	TRBJ1-2	TGCAGTGCTCAGGACAGGGGGTCCTATGGCTACACCTTC	CSAQDRGSYGYTF
-	-	TRBV14	TRBJ2-1	TGTGCCAGCAGCCTCCAGGGGTCGGGTGAGCAGTTCTTC	CASSLQGSGEQFF
TRBD2	many	TRBV3-1	TRBJ2-5	TGTGCCAGCAGCCAGAGACCCGGACTAGCGGGTGAGACCCAGTACTTC	CASSQRPGLAGETQYF
TRBD1	many	TRBV5-4	TRBJ1-2	TGTGCCAGCAGCTTGTCAGGGGGGTATGGCTACACCTTC	CASSLSGGYGYTF